Below, 18 T cell receptor beta chains from the same sample are listed, as sequenced in a study of blood T cell repertoires in COVID-19. Sequenced by immunoSEQ multiplex PCR; TCRdb stores in-frame clones only, minus some. This sample yields 350,000 to 400,000 clones, of which more than 75% are seen a single time; about 2.7% belongs to the top ten. The sequencing input was PBMCs or T cells enriched from blood (not recorded which). These receptors all stem from a woman in her thirties who had recovered from COVID-19.

This clone was seen only once. V gene TRBV19 combines with J gene TRBJ1-5, with a weak D call TRBD1 (6 bases). V was pared by 7 bases and J by 0 bases, with 10 bases between. This CDR3 is 14 amino acids long. Germline V gene lookup returns CDR1 LNHDA and CDR2 SQIVND (reference sequence). CDR3 loop: CASTRTDSNQPQHF. The CDR3 DNA sequence: TGTGCCAGTACAAGGACAGATAGCAATCAGCCCCAGCATTTT.

The chain employs TRBV7-9 and TRBJ2-1, with TRBD1 matching over 8 bases. Germline CDR1 is SEHNR and CDR2 is FQNEAQ (reference sequence). After removal of 7 bases from V and 9 bases from J, the junction contained 8 bases not matched to a gene. The CDR3 has 13 amino acids. CDR3 protein: CASMGQGAFEQFF. The CDR3 bases are TGTGCCAGCATGGGCCAGGGGGCGTTTGAGCAGTTCTTC.

V gene TRBV5-1 combines with J gene TRBJ2-2; unclear D gene. The germline V and J ends were trimmed by 0 bases and 6 bases, with 6 bases remaining between them. CDR1 and CDR2 from the germline V gene are SGHRS and YFSETQ. CDR3 size: 13 residues. CDR3 DNA sequence: TGCGCCAGCAGCTTGGTCGAGGCCGGGGAGCTGTTTTTT. This gives the protein CASSLVEAGELFF.

With respect to this clone: The same CDR3 is also encoded by other DNA sequences in this sample. The chain is built from TRBV5-6 and TRBJ2-5; D is possibly TRBD1 (5 bases). Germline CDR1 SGHDT, CDR2 YYEEEE. The CDR3 spans 13 residues. V lost 4 bases and J 3 bases, leaving 10 bases between the germline ends. DNA of the CDR3: TGTGCCAGCAGCCTGGTCAGGGAAGAGACCCAGTACTTC. Its translation is CASSLVREETQYF.

The chain carries TRBV4-2 and TRBJ2-7; 12 nucleotides align to TRBD2. CDR3 length: 16 residues. The V gene's germline CDR1 is LGHNA and CDR2 YNFKEQ. The ends lost 0 bases at V and 0 bases at J; junction bases unmatched: 0. The DNA of the CDR3 is TGTGCCAGCAGCCAAGAGGGACTAGCGGGCTCCTACGAGCAGTACTTC. Translated: CASSQEGLAGSYEQYF.

This clone was found once. V usage is TRBV4-1 and J usage is TRBJ2-3, with 11 bases matching TRBD2. Germline V gives CDR1 MGHRA, CDR2 YSYEKL. This CDR3 comprises 15 residues. Trimming removed 3 bases from V and 6 bases from J; junction bases left unmatched: 5. CDR3 in amino acids: CASSQGLAVRDTQYF. The DNA of the CDR3 is TGCGCCAGCAGCCAGGGACTAGCGGTGCGGGATACGCAGTATTTT.

This sequence joins TRBV4-1 and TRBJ2-1; 9 bases align to TRBD2. The V gene's germline CDR1 is MGHRA and CDR2 YSYEKL. This CDR3 has 17 residues. V shed 4 bases, J shed 4 bases, and the junction held 11 bases outside the gene matches. The CDR3 nucleotides are TGCGCCAGCAGCCCACGACACCGTAGCGGGAGATACAATGAGCAGTTCTTC. This gives the protein CASSPRHRSGRYNEQFF.

The count of this clone is one. The V gene is TRBV30, the J gene TRBJ1-5, with unresolved D. This CDR3 is built from 15 residues. Germline V lookup: CDR1 GTSNPN, CDR2 SVGIG (reference sequence). The V and J ends lost 5 bases and 3 bases respectively, with 17 bases between them. CDR3 in amino acids: CAWARHNSVNQPQHF. CDR3 DNA sequence: TGTGCCTGGGCCAGACACAACTCAGTCAATCAGCCCCAGCATTTT.

With regard to this clone: Other DNA sequences in the same sample also yield this CDR3. In nucleotides, the CDR3 is TGTGCCAGCAGCGTAGTTGCGGGGTCCTACGAGCAGTACTTC. It translates to CASSVVAGSYEQYF. This chain connects TRBV9 to TRBJ2-7; TRBD2 is a possible D gene (6 bases). This CDR3 has 14 amino acids. Germline CDR1 is SGDLS and CDR2 is YYNGEE. Between the trimmed V and J ends, which lost 0 bases and 1 base, there was a span of 8 bases.

The chain has TRBV4-1 and TRBJ2-7; no firm D call. The germline V gene has CDR1 MGHRA and CDR2 YSYEKL. Trimming removed 0 bases from V and 5 bases from J, with 8 bases in between. This CDR3 is built from 13 residues. The CDR3 is CASSQEARDEQYF. The CDR3 DNA reads as TGCGCCAGCAGCCAAGAAGCCCGGGACGAGCAGTACTTC.

The rearrangement uses TRBV10-2 and TRBJ2-5, with 8 bases lining up with TRBD2. With V trimmed by 6 bases and J by 5 bases, 5 bases remained unmatched. The CDR3 contains 13 residues. The germline gives CDR1 WSHSY, CDR2 SAAADI. The CDR3: CASRLAGSETQYF. CDR3 sequence (DNA): TGCGCCAGCAGGTTAGCGGGATCGGAGACCCAGTACTTC.

The V gene is TRBV19, the J gene TRBJ2-7; 11 bases are shared with TRBD1. This CDR3 is built from 16 residues. Unmatched junction bases numbered 5, after V lost 3 bases and J lost 1 base. Germline CDR1 LNHDA, CDR2 SQIVND (reference sequence). CDR3 amino acids: CASSMSGTGGSYEQYF. The CDR3 DNA reads TGTGCCAGTAGTATGTCGGGGACAGGGGGTTCCTACGAGCAGTACTTC. Together with reference TRBV19 and TRBJ2-7, the CDR3 gives the full variable domain: DGGITQSPKYLFRKEGQNVTLSCEQNLNHDAMYWYRQDPGQGLRLIYYSQIVNDFQKGDIAEGYSVSREKKESFPLTVTSAQKNPTAFYLCASSMSGTGGSYEQYFGPGTRLTVT.

This chain links TRBV18 with TRBJ1-1; no clear D. Germline CDR1 and CDR2: KGHSH and LQKENI. Trimming removed 4 bases at V and 1 base at J, with 7 bases between. The CDR3 contains 13 residues. CDR3 DNA: TGTGCCAGCTCACTGGAGGAGAACACTGAAGCTTTCTTT. Its translation is CASSLEENTEAFF.

The chain combines TRBV28 with TRBJ2-1; 9 bases align to TRBD2. The CDR3 extends over 16 amino acids. With V trimmed by 2 bases and J by 2 bases, 4 bases remained unmatched. Germline CDR1 MDHEN, CDR2 SYDVKM. CDR3 protein: CASSLVASGTYNEQFF. In DNA, the CDR3 is TGTGCCAGCAGTTTAGTCGCTAGCGGGACCTACAATGAGCAGTTCTTC.

The gene calls are TRBV7-2 and TRBJ1-1, with TRBD1 identical over 10 bases. The CDR3 spans 16 residues. Germline-derived CDR1 and CDR2 are SGHTA and FQGNSA. Trimming removed 3 bases from V and 4 bases from J; junction bases left unmatched: 8. CDR3 DNA: TGTGCCAGCAGCTTGTTTACGACAGGGGGCGGCACTGAAGCTTTCTTT. Its translation: CASSLFTTGGGTEAFF.

The chain recombines TRBV7-2 with TRBJ2-3; 12 nucleotides align to TRBD2. The V gene end was trimmed by 1 base and the J gene end by 0 bases; junction bases not matched to a gene: 2. This CDR3 is 17 amino acids long. The V gene's germline CDR1 is SGHTA and CDR2 FQGNSA. CDR3 sequence reads: CASSLVGTSGSTDTQYF. In nucleotides, the CDR3 is TGTGCCAGCAGCTTAGTTGGGACTAGCGGGAGCACAGATACGCAGTATTTT.

The chain joins TRBV28 to TRBJ2-2; a possible D gene is TRBD1 (6 bases). Germline V gene data show CDR1 as MDHEN and CDR2 as SYDVKM. This CDR3 spans 15 amino acids. Between the trimmed V and J ends, which lost 4 bases and 4 bases, there was a span of 13 bases. The CDR3 reads CASSSPGRGTGELFF. The CDR3, as DNA: TGTGCCAGCAGTTCGCCAGGCAGGGGCACCGGGGAGCTGTTTTTT.

In its sample, this clone was seen once. The gene calls are TRBV28 and TRBJ2-7; possible D gene TRBD1, 5 bases. This CDR3 has 13 residues. Germline V gives CDR1 MDHEN, CDR2 SYDVKM. Trimming took 6 bases from V and 2 from J, leaving 11 bases between them. In DNA form, the CDR3 reads TGTGCCAGCAGCATCGGACACCCCTACGAGCAGTACTTC. This translates into CASSIGHPYEQYF.